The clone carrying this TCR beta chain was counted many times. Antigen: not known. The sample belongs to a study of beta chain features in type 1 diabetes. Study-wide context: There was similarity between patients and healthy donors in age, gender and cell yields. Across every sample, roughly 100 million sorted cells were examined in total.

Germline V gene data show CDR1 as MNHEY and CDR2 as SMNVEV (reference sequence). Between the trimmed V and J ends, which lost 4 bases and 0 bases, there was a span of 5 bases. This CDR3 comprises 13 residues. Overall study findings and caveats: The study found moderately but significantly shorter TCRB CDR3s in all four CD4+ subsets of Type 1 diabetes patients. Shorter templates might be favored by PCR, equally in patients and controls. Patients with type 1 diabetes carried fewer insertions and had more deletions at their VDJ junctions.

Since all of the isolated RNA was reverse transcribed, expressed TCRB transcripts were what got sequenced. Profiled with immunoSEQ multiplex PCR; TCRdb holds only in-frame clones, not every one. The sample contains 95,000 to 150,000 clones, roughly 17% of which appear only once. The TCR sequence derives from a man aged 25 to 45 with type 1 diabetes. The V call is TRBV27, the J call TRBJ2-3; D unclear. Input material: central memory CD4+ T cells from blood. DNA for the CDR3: TGTGCCAGCAGTTCCTGGAGCACAGATACGCAGTATTTT. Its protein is CASSSWSTDTQYF.